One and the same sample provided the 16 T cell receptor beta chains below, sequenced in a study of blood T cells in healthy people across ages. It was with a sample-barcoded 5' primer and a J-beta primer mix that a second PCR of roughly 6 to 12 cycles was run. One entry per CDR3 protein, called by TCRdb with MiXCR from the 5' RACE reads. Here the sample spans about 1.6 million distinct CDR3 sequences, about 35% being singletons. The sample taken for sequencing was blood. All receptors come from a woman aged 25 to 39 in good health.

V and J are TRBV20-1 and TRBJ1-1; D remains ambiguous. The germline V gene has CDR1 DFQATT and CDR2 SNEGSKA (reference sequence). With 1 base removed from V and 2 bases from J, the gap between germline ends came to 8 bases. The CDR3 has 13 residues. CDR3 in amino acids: CSARGGPNTEAFF. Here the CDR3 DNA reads TGCAGTGCTAGAGGAGGCCCCAACACTGAAGCTTTCTTT.

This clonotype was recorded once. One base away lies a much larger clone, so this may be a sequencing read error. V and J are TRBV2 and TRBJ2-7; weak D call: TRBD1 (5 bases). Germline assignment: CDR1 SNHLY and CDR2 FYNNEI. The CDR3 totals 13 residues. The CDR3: CASSDRVSYGQYF. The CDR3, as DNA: TGTGCCAGCAGTGACAGGGTATCCTACGGGCAGTACTTC. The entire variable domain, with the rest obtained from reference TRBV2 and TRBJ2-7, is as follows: EPEVTQTPSHQVTQMGQEVILRCVPISNHLYFYWYRQILGQKVEFLVSFYNNEISEKSEIFDDQFSVERPDGSNFTLKIRSTKLEDSAMYFCASSDRVSYGQYFGPGTRLTVT.

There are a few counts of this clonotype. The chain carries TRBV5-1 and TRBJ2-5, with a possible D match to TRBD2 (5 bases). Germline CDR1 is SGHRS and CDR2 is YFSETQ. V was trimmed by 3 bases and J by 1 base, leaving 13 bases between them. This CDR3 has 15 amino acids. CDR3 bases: TGCGCCAGCAGCTCTCAACCGGGATCCCAAGAGACCCAGTACTTC. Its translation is CASSSQPGSQETQYF.

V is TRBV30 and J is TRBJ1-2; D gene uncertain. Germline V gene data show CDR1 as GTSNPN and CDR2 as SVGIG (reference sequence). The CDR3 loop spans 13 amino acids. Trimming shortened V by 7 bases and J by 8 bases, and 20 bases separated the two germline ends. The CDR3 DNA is TGTGCCTCTTTAAGGGCCAGTAAAAGCGGCTACACCTTC. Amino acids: CASLRASKSGYTF.

CDR3 amino acids: CAWSASAGGNYNEQFF. The CDR3 coding sequence is TGTGCCTGGAGTGCCTCAGCGGGAGGGAACTACAATGAGCAGTTCTTC. The V call is TRBV30, the J call TRBJ2-1; TRBD2 agrees at 10 bases. Germline CDR1 and CDR2: GTSNPN and SVGIG (reference sequence). Germline trimming cut 1 base from V and 3 bases from J; bases unmatched to any gene: 6. CDR3 length: 16 residues.

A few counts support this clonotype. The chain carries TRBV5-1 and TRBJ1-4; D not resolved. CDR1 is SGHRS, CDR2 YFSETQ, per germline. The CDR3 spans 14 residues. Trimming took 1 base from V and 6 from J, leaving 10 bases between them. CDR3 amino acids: CASSLQGSDEKLFF. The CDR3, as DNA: TGCGCCAGCAGCTTGCAAGGGTCGGATGAAAAACTGTTTTTT.

CDR3 amino acids: CASSFPGHMSAGDTDTQYF. The CDR3 DNA reads TGTGCCAGCAGCTTTCCGGGACATATGTCAGCGGGCGACACAGATACGCAGTATTTT. The V gene is TRBV7-9, the J gene TRBJ2-3, with D possibly called TRBD1 or TRBD2 (6 bases each). CDR1 is SEHNR, CDR2 FQNEAQ, per germline (reference sequence). The CDR3 covers 19 residues. Trimming stripped 3 bases from V and 2 bases from J, with 24 bases between. Together with reference TRBV7-9 and TRBJ2-3, the CDR3 gives the full variable domain: DTGVSQNPRHKITKRGQNVTFRCDPISEHNRLYWYRQTLGQGPEFLTYFQNEAQLEKSRLLSDRFSAERPKGSFSTLEIQRTEQGDSAMYLCASSFPGHMSAGDTDTQYFGPGTRLTVL.

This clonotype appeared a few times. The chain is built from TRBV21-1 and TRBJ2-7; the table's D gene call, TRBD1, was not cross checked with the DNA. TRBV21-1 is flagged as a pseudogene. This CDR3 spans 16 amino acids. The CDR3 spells CASRNPYRDRGTEQYF. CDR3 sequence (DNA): TGTGCCAGCAGGAACCCATACCGGGACAGGGGGACCGAGCAGTACTTC.

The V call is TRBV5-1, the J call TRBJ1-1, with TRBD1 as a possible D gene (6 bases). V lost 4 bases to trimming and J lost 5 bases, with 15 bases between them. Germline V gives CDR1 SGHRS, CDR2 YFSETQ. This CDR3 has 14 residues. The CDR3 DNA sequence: TGCGCCAGCAGCATCCAGGGGAGTTTTACTGAAGCTTTCTTT. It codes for CASSIQGSFTEAFF.

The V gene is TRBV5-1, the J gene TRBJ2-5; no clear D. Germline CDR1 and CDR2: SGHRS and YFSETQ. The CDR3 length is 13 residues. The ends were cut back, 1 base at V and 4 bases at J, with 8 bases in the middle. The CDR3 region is CASSLYRVETQYF. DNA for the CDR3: TGCGCCAGCAGCTTGTATAGGGTAGAGACCCAGTACTTC.

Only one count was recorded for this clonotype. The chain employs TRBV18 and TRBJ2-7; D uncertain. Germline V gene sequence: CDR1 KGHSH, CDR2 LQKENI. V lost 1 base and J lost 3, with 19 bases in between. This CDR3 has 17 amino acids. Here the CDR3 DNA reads TGTGCCAGCTCACCACTCTATCACGGGCCGAATGACTACGAGCAGTACTTC. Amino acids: CASSPLYHGPNDYEQYF.

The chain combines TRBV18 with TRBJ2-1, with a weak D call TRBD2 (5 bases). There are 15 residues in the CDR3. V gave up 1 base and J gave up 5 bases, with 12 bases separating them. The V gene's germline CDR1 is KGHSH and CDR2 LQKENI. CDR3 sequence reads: CASSPRAVLDNEQFF. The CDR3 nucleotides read TGTGCCAGCTCACCACGAGCGGTCCTGGACAATGAGCAGTTCTTC.

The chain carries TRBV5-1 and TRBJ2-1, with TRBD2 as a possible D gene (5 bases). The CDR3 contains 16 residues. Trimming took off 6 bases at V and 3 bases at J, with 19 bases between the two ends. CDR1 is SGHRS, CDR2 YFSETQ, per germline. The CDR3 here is CASILSPSGSYNEQFF. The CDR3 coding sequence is TGCGCCAGCATCCTCAGCCCAAGCGGTAGCTACAATGAGCAGTTCTTC.

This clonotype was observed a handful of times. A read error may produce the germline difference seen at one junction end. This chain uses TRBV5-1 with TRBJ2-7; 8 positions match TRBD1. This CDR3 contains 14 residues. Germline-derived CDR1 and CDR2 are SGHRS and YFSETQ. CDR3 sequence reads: CANSLDGQGYEQYF. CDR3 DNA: TGCGCCAACAGCTTGGACGGACAGGGCTACGAGCAGTACTTC.

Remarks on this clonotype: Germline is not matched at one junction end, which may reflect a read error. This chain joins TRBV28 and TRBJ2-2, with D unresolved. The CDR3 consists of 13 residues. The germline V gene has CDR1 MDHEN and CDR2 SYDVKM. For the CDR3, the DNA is TGCGAGGTCCTAAACGCGAACACCGGGGAGCTGTTTTTT. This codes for CEVLNANTGELFF.

The DNA for the CDR3 is TGTGCCAGCAGCTCGGCCGCCGAAGGGACCCAGTACTTC. The encoded protein is CASSSAAEGTQYF. The chain recombines TRBV2 with TRBJ2-7; D not resolved. The tail of the sequence fits TRBJ2-5 better, so the J call may be wrong. This CDR3 is built from 13 residues. Germline V gives CDR1 SNHLY, CDR2 FYNNEI.